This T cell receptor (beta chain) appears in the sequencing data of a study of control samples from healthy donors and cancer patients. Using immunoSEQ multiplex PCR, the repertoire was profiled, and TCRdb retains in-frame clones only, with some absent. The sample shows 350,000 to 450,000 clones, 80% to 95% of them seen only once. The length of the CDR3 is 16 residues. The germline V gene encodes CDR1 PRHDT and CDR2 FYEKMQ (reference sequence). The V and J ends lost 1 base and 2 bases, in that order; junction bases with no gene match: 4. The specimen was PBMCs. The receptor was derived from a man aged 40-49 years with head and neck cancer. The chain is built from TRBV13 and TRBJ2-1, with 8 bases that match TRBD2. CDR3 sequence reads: CASSLAGGSPYNEQFF. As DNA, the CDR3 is TGTGCCAGCAGCTTAGCGGGGGGGAGCCCCTACAATGAGCAGTTCTTC.